The 20 T cell receptor beta chains presented below share a single source sample, sequenced in a study of T cell responses to AZD1222 COVID-19 vaccine (dated by TCRdb to the early 2020s). According to the study, the label for this sample's time point signals: about 28 days (+/-7) after the second vaccine dose. The library was prepared using the immunoSEQ multiplex PCR assay. Entries here come from immuneACCESS through TCRdb and include only in-frame sequences with V and J called. Some clones fail to appear in such tables; in the studies checked, an unresolved V gene covers under half of the shortfall, and the cause of the remainder is unknown. The sample table holds fewer than 120,000 clones, of which just under 95% were seen once. Jointly, the top ten make up roughly 2.5% of the sample. The sample in question was peripheral blood, obtained 28 days after the second AZD1222 dose. The source is an adult who received the AZD1222 COVID-19 vaccine.

This chain connects TRBV9 to TRBJ1-6; 11 bases map to TRBD1. The J segment lost 6 bases and the V segment lost 3 bases, leaving 5 bases of the junction unmatched. CDR1 and CDR2 (germline): SGDLS, YYNGEE. This CDR3 has 16 residues. The CDR3 DNA reads as TGTGCCAGCAGCGATCCCGGGACAGGGGGTAATTCACCCCTCCACTTT. Translation: CASSDPGTGGNSPLHF.

V and J are TRBV6-2 or TRBV6-3 and TRBJ2-7; TRBD2 agrees at 8 bases. Germline lookup yields CDR1 MNHEY and CDR2 SVGEGT. With V trimmed by 5 bases and J by 4 bases, 16 bases remained unmatched. The CDR3 has 17 residues. The CDR3 DNA sequence: TGTGCCAGCAGTCCCCTTTTCGGGCTAGCGGGTGTGTACGAGCAGTACTTC. This encodes CASSPLFGLAGVYEQYF.

The CDR3 region is CASSLTSGGDTQYF. For the CDR3, the DNA is TGCGCCAGCAGCTTGACTAGCGGGGGCGATACGCAGTATTTT. The rearrangement links TRBV5-1 to TRBJ2-3; 11 positions agree with TRBD2. The germline V gene encodes CDR1 SGHRS and CDR2 YFSETQ. The junction had 1 base not matched to a gene; V was cut back by 1 base and J by 6 bases. The CDR3 length is 14 residues.

The chain uses TRBV19 and TRBJ1-6; D possibly corresponds to TRBD1 (6 bases). Trimming removed 7 bases from V and 6 bases from J, with 16 bases in between. This CDR3 comprises 15 residues. The germline V gene has CDR1 LNHDA and CDR2 SQIVND (reference sequence). The CDR3: CASKGHPNVNSPLHF. For the CDR3, the DNA is TGTGCCAGTAAGGGACATCCTAACGTTAATTCACCCCTCCACTTT.

The chain combines TRBV7-9 with TRBJ1-2; 7 bases are a match to TRBD1. The germline V gene has CDR1 SEHNR and CDR2 FQNEAQ (reference sequence). With 5 bases clipped from V and 8 bases from J, the junction kept 11 bases outside the gene matches. The CDR3 runs 14 residues. CDR3: CASSPRGTERGYTF. DNA of the CDR3: TGTGCCAGCAGCCCTAGGGGGACAGAGAGGGGCTACACCTTC.

The gene calls are TRBV5-5 and TRBJ2-2; 11 positions match TRBD1. Germline values: CDR1 SGHKS, CDR2 YYEKEE (reference sequence). V trimming: 0 bases; J trimming: 7 bases; junction bases outside the gene matches: 8. This CDR3 is 17 amino acids long. CDR3 sequence (DNA): TGTGCCAGCAGCTTGGAATGGACAGGGGGCTCTGTCGGGGAGCTGTTTTTT. It translates to CASSLEWTGGSVGELFF. Based on the CDR3 plus reference TRBV5-5 and TRBJ2-2, the full variable domain is DAGVTQSPTHLIKTRGQQVTLRCSPISGHKSVSWYQQVLGQGPQFIFQYYEKEERGRGNFPDRFSARQFPNYSSELNVNALLLGDSALYLCASSLEWTGGSVGELFFGEGSRLTVL.

The V and J genes are TRBV7-9 and TRBJ2-3, with 9 bases fitting TRBD1. The CDR3 sequence is 17 residues long. V shed 5 bases and J 2 bases; nucleotides not matched to a gene: 11. CDR1 is SEHNR and CDR2 is FQNEAQ in the germline V gene (reference sequence). The chain's CDR3 is CASSPGQGRGSTDTQYF. CDR3 DNA sequence: TGTGCCAGCAGCCCTGGACAGGGGCGAGGGTCCACAGATACGCAGTATTTT.

The genes are TRBV7-6 and TRBJ2-3; D perhaps matches TRBD2 (6 bases). The CDR3 runs 12 residues. CDR1 SGHVS and CDR2 FNYEAQ come from the germline V gene. Trimming took 5 bases from V and 6 from J, leaving 9 bases between them. CDR3 sequence (DNA): TGTGCCAGCAGCCCACGGGAGGATACGCAGTATTTT. It codes for CASSPREDTQYF.

The genes are TRBV3-1 (or the pseudogene TRBV3-2) and TRBJ1-1; D gene ambiguous. The CDR3 has 15 amino acids. Trimming stripped 9 bases from V and 3 bases from J, with 20 bases between. The V gene's germline CDR1 is LGHDT and CDR2 YNNKEL (reference sequence). The DNA for the CDR3 is TGTGCCAGGGGAAGCCGGCCACGGCGGCACACTGAAGCTTTCTTT. It encodes CARGSRPRRHTEAFF.

The rearrangement links TRBV6-6 to TRBJ2-7, with TRBD2 matching over 14 bases. V trimming: 5 bases; J trimming: 2 bases; junction bases outside the gene matches: 11. The CDR3 covers 18 residues. Germline V lookup: CDR1 MNHNY, CDR2 SVGAGI (reference sequence). The CDR3 coding sequence is TGTGCCAGCAGTCCCGGACTAGCGGGGGGCCCGGGGCCCTACGAGCAGTACTTC. Protein sequence: CASSPGLAGGPGPYEQYF.

The chain couples TRBV7-2 to TRBJ1-4; possible D gene TRBD1, 6 bases. CDR3 length equals 14 residues. V shed 5 bases and J shed 5 bases, with 12 bases lying between them. Germline CDR1 is SGHTA and CDR2 is FQGNSA. CDR3 amino acids: CASSPTGLNEKLFF. The DNA of the CDR3 is TGTGCCAGCAGCCCCACAGGGTTAAATGAAAAACTGTTTTTT.

The chain joins TRBV5-1 to TRBJ2-2, with a tentative D call TRBD2 (6 bases). Trimming took 0 bases from V and 3 from J, leaving 12 bases between them. CDR3 length: 16 residues. The germline V gene has CDR1 SGHRS and CDR2 YFSETQ. The CDR3 is CASSLVSSVDTGELFF. The CDR3 DNA reads TGCGCCAGCAGCTTGGTTTCTAGCGTTGACACCGGGGAGCTGTTTTTT.

The chain carries TRBV25-1 and TRBJ1-4, with no clear D. The ends were cut back, 4 bases at V and 3 bases at J, with 12 bases in the middle. Germline V gene lookup returns CDR1 MGHDK and CDR2 SYGVNS. The CDR3 is 15 residues long. In DNA form, the CDR3 reads TGTGCCAGCAGTGCAGTGGCGGGGTCTAATGAAAAACTGTTTTTT. Its protein is CASSAVAGSNEKLFF.

V and J are TRBV18 and TRBJ2-3; 7 bases are a match to TRBD2. Germline V CDR1 and CDR2: KGHSH, LQKENI. After removal of 0 bases from V and 4 bases from J, the junction contained 4 bases not matched to a gene. There are 15 residues in the CDR3. CDR3: CASSPPGLHPDTQYF. Written as DNA, the CDR3 is TGTGCCAGCTCACCACCGGGACTACACCCAGATACGCAGTATTTT.

The chain employs TRBV19 and TRBJ1-1; D remains ambiguous. Germline V CDR1 and CDR2: LNHDA, SQIVND (reference sequence). The CDR3 spans 15 residues. V gave up 7 bases and J gave up 1 base, with 16 bases separating them. The CDR3 loop reads CASNKRPGTNTEAFF. The CDR3 DNA sequence: TGTGCCAGTAACAAACGCCCGGGCACGAACACTGAAGCTTTCTTT.

This clone appeared once. The V gene is TRBV7-9, the J gene TRBJ2-1; D is tentatively TRBD1 or TRBD2 (5 bases each). The V gene's germline CDR1 is SEHNR and CDR2 FQNEAQ (reference sequence). The CDR3 contains 13 residues. V was clipped by 0 bases and J by 12 bases, with 12 bases between them. The CDR3 DNA reads as TGTGCCAGCAGCTTAGCTGGGGGTCCCGGGCAGTTCTTC. This translates into CASSLAGGPGQFF.

The chain recombines TRBV21-1 with TRBJ1-2. TRBV21-1 is a recognized pseudogene. CDR3 length: 13 residues. CDR3 amino acids: CASSKAGTYGYTF. CDR3 coding DNA: TGTGCCAGCAGCAAAGCAGGGACCTATGGCTACACCTTC.

The chain links TRBV7-2 to TRBJ2-7; D possibly uses TRBD1 or TRBD2 (5 bases each). V shed 5 bases and J shed 0 bases, with 14 bases lying between them. The CDR3 consists of 15 residues. CDR1 SGHTA and CDR2 FQGNSA come from the germline V gene. The CDR3 sequence is CASSELGDSSYEQYF. CDR3 sequence (DNA): TGTGCCAGCAGCGAATTGGGAGACAGCTCCTACGAGCAGTACTTC. The variable domain in full, with the rest retrieved from reference TRBV7-2 and TRBJ2-7, is GAGVSQSPSNKVTEKGKDVELRCDPISGHTALYWYRQSLGQGLEFLIYFQGNSAPDKSGLPSDRFSAERTGGSVSTLTIQRTQQEDSAVYLCASSELGDSSYEQYFGPGTRLTVT.

V usage is TRBV2 and J usage is TRBJ2-2, with a possible D match to TRBD1 (6 bases). Germline V gives CDR1 SNHLY, CDR2 FYNNEI. This CDR3 is built from 14 residues. With 6 bases removed from V and 4 bases from J, the gap between germline ends came to 12 bases. The CDR3 DNA sequence: TGTGCCAGCAGGAACAGGGTTGGCACCGGGGAGCTGTTTTTT. This sequence encodes CASRNRVGTGELFF.

V and J are TRBV27 and TRBJ2-5; TRBD1 might be the D (6 bases). The V gene lost 3 bases and the J gene lost 1 base, with 9 bases spanning the gap. The CDR3 length is 14 residues. CDR1 and CDR2 from the germline V gene are MNHEY and SMNVEV (reference sequence). The chain's CDR3 is CASSFDRSQETQYF. CDR3 bases: TGTGCCAGCAGTTTTGACAGGAGCCAAGAGACCCAGTACTTC.